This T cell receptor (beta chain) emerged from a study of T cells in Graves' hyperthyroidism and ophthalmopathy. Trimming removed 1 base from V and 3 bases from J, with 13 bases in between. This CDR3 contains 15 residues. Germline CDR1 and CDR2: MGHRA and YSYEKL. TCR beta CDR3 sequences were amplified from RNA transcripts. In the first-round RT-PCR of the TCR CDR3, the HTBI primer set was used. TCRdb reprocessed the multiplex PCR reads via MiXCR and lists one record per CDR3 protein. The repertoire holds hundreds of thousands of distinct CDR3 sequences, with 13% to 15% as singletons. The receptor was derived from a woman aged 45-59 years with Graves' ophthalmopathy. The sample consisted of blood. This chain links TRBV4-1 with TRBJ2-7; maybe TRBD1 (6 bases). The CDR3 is CASSQAGTRDYEQYF. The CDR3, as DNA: TGCGCCAGCAGCCAAGCCGGGACAAGGGACTACGAGCAGTACTTC.